This T cell receptor beta chain was captured in a study of PD-1 blockade in classical Hodgkin lymphoma. Study background: Nivolumab dosing for patients was 3 mg/kg, administered intravenously every 2 weeks. Findings and caveats of the study: Reports described newly diagnosed patients as having lower baseline TCR diversity than healthy donors. Whereas CD4+ TCR diversity had risen significantly by C4D1, CD8+ TCR diversity had not.

This clone was detected a few times. The antigen remains unidentified. The time point here: cycle 4 day 1 (C4D1), after five to seven weeks of nivolumab. Every patient experienced relapse after autologous stem cell transplantation, and brentuximab vedotin exposure varied. Clones were sequenced by immunoSEQ multiplex PCR, and TCRdb holds only the in-frame ones, with some missing. The data show tens of thousands of clones, 78% seen once. The CDR3 covers 13 residues. V dropped 4 bases and J dropped 6 bases, with 12 bases sitting between them. CDR1 MNHEY and CDR2 SVGAGI come from the germline V gene. The specimen was peripheral blood mononuclear cells (PBMCs), collected before the fourth cycle of nivolumab. The rearrangement links TRBV6-5 to TRBJ1-2; D is possibly TRBD1 (5 bases). The receptor comes from a human donor with classical Hodgkin lymphoma. CDR3 bases: TGTGCCAGCAGTTCCTACGGGACGGATGGCTACACCTTC. Protein sequence: CASSSYGTDGYTF.